The source of this T cell receptor beta chain is a study of T cells in Graves' hyperthyroidism and ophthalmopathy. TCR beta CDR3 regions were amplified from RNA transcripts. RT-PCR in the first round (using the HTBI primer set) targeted the TCR CDR3. TCRdb fed the multiplex PCR reads into MiXCR, producing one record per CDR3 protein. Among hundreds of thousands of distinct CDR3 sequences listed, 20% to 30% were seen once. Study-level points and caveats: In blood, most of the thyroid clonotypes expanded above 0.001 were also present.

The sample holds many counts of this clonotype. The antigen is not known. Blood dates from first hyperthyroidism diagnosis, before any ophthalmopathy symptoms. This sample holds PBMCs from roughly 10 ml fresh peripheral blood. In germline, CDR1 is SNHLY, CDR2 FYNNEI. The CDR3 length is 13 residues. V lost 2 bases and J lost 2, with 7 bases in between. The origin of this receptor is a man in his forties with Graves' hyperthyroidism that later progressed to Graves' ophthalmopathy. The chain recombines TRBV2 with TRBJ2-7; a possible D gene is TRBD1 (6 bases). Sequencing used blood. Here the CDR3 reads CASSENRAYEQYF. The CDR3 DNA is TGTGCCAGCAGTGAAAACAGGGCCTACGAGCAGTACTTC.